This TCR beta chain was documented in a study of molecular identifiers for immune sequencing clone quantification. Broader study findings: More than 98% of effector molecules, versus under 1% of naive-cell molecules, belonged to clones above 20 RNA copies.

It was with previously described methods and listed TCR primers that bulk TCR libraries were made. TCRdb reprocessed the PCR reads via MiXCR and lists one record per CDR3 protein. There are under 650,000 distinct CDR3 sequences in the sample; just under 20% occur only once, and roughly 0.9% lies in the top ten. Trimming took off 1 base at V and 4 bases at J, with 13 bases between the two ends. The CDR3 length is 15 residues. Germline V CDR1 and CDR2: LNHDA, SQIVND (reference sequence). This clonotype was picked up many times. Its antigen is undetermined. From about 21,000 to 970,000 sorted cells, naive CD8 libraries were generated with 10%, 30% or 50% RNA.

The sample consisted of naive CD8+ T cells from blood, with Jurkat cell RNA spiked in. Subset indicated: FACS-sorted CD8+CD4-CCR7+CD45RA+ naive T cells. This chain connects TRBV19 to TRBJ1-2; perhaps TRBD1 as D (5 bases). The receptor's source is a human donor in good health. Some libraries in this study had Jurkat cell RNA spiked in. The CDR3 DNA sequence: TGTGCCAGTAGTATAGTTGGAGACAGTTCCTATGGCTACACCTTC. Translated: CASSIVGDSSYGYTF.